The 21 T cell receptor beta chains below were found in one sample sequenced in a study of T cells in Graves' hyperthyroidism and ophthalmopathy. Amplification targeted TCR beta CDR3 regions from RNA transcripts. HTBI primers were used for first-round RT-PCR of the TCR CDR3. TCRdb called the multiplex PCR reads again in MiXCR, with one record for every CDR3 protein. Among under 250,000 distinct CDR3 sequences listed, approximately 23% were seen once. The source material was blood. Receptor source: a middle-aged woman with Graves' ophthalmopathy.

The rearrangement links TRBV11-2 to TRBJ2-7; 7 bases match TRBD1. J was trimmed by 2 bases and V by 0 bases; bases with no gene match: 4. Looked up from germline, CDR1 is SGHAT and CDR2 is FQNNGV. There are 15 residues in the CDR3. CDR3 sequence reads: CASSLDWDSTYEQYF. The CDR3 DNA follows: TGTGCCAGCAGCTTAGACTGGGACAGCACCTACGAGCAGTACTTC.

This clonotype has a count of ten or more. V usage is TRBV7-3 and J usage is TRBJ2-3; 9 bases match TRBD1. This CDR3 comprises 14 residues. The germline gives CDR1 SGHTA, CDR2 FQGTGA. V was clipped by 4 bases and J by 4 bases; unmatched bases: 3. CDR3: CASSSGQGADTQYF. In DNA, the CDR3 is TGTGCCAGCAGCTCGGGACAGGGAGCAGATACGCAGTATTTT.

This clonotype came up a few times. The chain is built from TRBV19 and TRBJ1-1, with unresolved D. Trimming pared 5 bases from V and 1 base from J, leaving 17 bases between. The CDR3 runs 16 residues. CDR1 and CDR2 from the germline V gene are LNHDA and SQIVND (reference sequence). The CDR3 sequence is CASSDGRTNSNTEAFF. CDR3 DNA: TGTGCCAGTAGTGACGGACGGACGAACTCGAACACTGAAGCTTTCTTT.

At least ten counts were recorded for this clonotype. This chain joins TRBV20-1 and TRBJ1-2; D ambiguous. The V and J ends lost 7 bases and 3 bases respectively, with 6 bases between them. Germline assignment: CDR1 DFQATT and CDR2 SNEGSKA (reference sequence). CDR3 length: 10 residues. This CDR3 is CSDSYYGYTF. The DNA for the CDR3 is TGCAGTGACTCGTACTATGGCTACACCTTC.

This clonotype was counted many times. CDR3 coding DNA: TGTGCCAGCAGCTTAGCTGTCCCAGGGGCGGTGACCAAAAACATTCAGTACTTC. Encoded protein: CASSLAVPGAVTKNIQYF. J is TRBJ2-4 and V is TRBV7-8, with D perhaps TRBD1 (6 bases). This CDR3 spans 18 amino acids. V was shortened by 0 bases and J by 2 bases, with 17 bases between the two germline ends. Looked up from germline, CDR1 is SGHVS and CDR2 is FQNEAQ.

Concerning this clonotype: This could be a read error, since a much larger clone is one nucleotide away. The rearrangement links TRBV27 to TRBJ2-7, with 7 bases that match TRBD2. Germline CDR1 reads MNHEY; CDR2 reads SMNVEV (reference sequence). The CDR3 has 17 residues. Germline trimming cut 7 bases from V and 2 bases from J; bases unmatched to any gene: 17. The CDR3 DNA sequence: TGTGCCAGCATGCGGGGCACTACCACCGGGACTACCTACGAGCAGTACTTC. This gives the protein CASMRGTTTGTTYEQYF.

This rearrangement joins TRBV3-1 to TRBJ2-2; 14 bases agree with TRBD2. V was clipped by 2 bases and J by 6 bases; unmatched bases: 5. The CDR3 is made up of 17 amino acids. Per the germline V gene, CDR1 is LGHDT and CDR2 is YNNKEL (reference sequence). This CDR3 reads CASSQPGLAGDPGELFF. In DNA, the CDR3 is TGTGCCAGCAGCCAACCGGGACTAGCGGGAGATCCCGGGGAGCTGTTTTTT. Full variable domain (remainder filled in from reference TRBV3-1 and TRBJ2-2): DTAVSQTPKYLVTQMGNDKSIKCEQNLGHDTMYWYKQDSKKFLKIMFSYNNKELIINETVPNRFSPKSPDKAHLNLHINSLELGDSAVYFCASSQPGLAGDPGELFFGEGSRLTVL.

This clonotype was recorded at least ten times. In nucleotides, the CDR3 is TGTGCCACCTACCTTCCGGGACAGGGGGCGCCGAACTATGGCTACACCTTC. Protein: CATYLPGQGAPNYGYTF. The chain couples TRBV15 to TRBJ1-2; 12 nucleotides align to TRBD1. CDR1 and CDR2 (germline): LNHNV, YYDKDF (reference sequence). The CDR3 has 17 amino acids. Trimming at V came to 8 bases and at J to 2 bases, leaving 12 bases not matched to a gene.

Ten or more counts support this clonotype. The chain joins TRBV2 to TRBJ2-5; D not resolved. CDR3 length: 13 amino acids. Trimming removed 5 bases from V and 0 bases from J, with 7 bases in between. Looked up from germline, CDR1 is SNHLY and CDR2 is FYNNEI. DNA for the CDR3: TGTGCCAGCAGTCGCGGTAACCAAGAGACCCAGTACTTC. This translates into CASSRGNQETQYF.

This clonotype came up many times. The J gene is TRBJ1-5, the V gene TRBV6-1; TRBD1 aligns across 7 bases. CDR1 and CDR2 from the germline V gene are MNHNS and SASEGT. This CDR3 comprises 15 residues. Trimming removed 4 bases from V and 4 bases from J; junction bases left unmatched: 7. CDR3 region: CASSGPGQWNQPQHF. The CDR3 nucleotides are TGTGCCAGCAGTGGCCCGGGACAGTGGAATCAGCCCCAGCATTTT.

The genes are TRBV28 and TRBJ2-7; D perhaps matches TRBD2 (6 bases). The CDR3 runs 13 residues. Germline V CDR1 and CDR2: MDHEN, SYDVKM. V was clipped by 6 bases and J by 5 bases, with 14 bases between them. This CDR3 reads CASRALAPHEQYF. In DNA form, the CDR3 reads TGTGCCAGCAGGGCGCTAGCGCCCCACGAGCAGTACTTC. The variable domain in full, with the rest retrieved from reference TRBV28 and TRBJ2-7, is DVKVTQSSRYLVKRTGEKVFLECVQDMDHENMFWYRQDPGLGLRLIYFSYDVKMKEKGDIPEGYSVSREKKERFSLILESASTNQTSMYLCASRALAPHEQYFGPGTRLTVT.

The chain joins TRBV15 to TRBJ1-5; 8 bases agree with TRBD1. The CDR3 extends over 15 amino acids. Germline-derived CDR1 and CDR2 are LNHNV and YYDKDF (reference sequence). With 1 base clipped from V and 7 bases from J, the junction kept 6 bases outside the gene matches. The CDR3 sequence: CATSRGGQGIQPQHF. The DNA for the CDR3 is TGTGCCACCAGCAGAGGAGGACAGGGTATCCAGCCCCAGCATTTT.

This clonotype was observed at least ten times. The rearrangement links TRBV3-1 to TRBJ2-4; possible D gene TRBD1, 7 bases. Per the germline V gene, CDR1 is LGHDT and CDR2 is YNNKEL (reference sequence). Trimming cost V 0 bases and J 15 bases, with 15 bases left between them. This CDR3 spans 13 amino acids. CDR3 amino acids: CASSQDFSGGLYF. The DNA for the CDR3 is TGTGCCAGCAGCCAAGATTTTTCAGGGGGACTGTACTTC.

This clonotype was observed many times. In DNA, the CDR3 is TGTGCCAGCAGTTTTATGGTCATAGGTAGATCTAACTATGGCTACACCTTC. Protein product: CASSFMVIGRSNYGYTF. The chain carries TRBV28 and TRBJ1-2, with unresolved D. There are 17 residues in the CDR3. CDR1 is MDHEN and CDR2 is SYDVKM in the germline V gene. V shed 3 bases and J shed 0 bases, with 17 bases lying between them.

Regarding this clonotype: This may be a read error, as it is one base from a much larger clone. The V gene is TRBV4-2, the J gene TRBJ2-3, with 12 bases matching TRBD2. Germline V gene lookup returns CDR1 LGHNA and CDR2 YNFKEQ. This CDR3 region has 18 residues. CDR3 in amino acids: CASRQVGTSGPSTDTQYF. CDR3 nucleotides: TGTGCCAGCCGCCAAGTTGGGACTAGCGGGCCTAGCACAGATACGCAGTATTTT.

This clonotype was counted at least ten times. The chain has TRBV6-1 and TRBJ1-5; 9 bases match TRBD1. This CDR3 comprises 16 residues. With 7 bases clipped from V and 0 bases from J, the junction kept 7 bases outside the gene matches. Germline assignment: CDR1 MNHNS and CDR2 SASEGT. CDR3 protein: CASTRDRAYSNQPQHF. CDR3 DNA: TGTGCCAGCACAAGGGACAGGGCTTATAGCAATCAGCCCCAGCATTTT.

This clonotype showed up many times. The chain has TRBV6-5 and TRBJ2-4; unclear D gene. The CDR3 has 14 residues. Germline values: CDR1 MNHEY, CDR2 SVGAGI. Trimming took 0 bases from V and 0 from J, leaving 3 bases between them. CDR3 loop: CASSYSLAKNIQYF. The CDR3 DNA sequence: TGTGCCAGCAGTTACTCCCTAGCCAAAAACATTCAGTACTTC.

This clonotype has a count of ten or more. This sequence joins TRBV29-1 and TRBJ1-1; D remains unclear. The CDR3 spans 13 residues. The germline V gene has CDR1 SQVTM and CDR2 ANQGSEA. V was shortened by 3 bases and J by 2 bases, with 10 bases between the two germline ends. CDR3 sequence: CSVDPTVNTEAFF. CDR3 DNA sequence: TGCAGCGTTGATCCTACGGTAAACACTGAAGCTTTCTTT.

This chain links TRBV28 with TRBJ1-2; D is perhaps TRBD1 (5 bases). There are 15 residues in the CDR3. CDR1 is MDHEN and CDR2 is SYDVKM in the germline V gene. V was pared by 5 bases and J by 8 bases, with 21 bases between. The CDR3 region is CASSPPGRERLGYTF. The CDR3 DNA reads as TGTGCCAGCAGTCCACCAGGGCGAGAAAGGTTGGGCTACACCTTC.

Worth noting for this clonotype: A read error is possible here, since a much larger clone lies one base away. The CDR3, as DNA: TGTGCCAGCAGCTTAGAGTGGGAGGAATCCTACGAGCAGTACTTC. It specifies CASSLEWEESYEQYF. The chain uses TRBV11-2 and TRBJ2-7; weak D call: TRBD2 (6 bases). This CDR3 has 15 amino acids. Trimming removed 0 bases from V and 1 base from J, with 10 bases in between. Germline V gene sequence: CDR1 SGHAT, CDR2 FQNNGV.

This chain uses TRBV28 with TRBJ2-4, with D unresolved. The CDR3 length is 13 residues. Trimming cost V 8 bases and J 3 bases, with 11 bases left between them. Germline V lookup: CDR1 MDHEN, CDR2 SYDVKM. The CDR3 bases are TGTGCCAGCCGCGTGCGGAACAAAAACATTCAGTACTTC. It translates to CASRVRNKNIQYF.